This TCR beta chain originates from a study of cytomegalovirus exposure and HLA in healthy donors. Vbeta (60) and Jbeta (13) primers were used in the PCR. Sequencing used immunoSEQ multiplex PCR; TCRdb keeps in-frame clones, though not all of them. The table shows around 160,000 clones, with roughly 85% occurring only once. Study-level results: A later analysis showed TCR association rates differing by HLA locus, peaking at DRB1 and lowest at HLA-C.

A word on this clone: Its antigen is not known.

CDR1 is SGDLS and CDR2 is YYNGEE in the germline V gene. The CDR3 loop spans 12 amino acids. V lost 4 bases and J lost 1, with 4 bases in between. V gene TRBV9 combines with J gene TRBJ2-3; D gene uncertain. The receptor was isolated from a man between 18 and 29 years old in good health and CMV-seropositive. The sequenced sample was PBMCs. CDR3 coding DNA: TGTGCCAGCAGCCCAGGCACAGATACGCAGTATTTT. Its translation is CASSPGTDTQYF.